Included here is one T cell receptor beta chain sequence, with context. Its target is not known. In every case, the donor was a healthy Caucasian. The sample comes from a study of identical twins. Study outcomes and limitations: Analyses of zero insertions could, in part, be confounded by invariant MAIT and iNKT cells. There were fewer insertions in abundant cord blood beta clonotypes, but memory repertoires showed no such pattern.

Germline-derived CDR1 and CDR2 are DFQATT and SNEGSKA (reference sequence). The CDR3 is made up of 14 amino acids. Trimming removed 5 bases from V and 11 bases from J, with 19 bases in between. TCRdb reprocessed the 5' RACE reads with MiXCR, giving one entry per CDR3 protein. The repertoire holds roughly 470,000 distinct CDR3 sequences, with 13% to 15% as singletons. The data were also submitted as part of a second study, on yellow fever vaccine responses in identical twins.

This chain links TRBV20-1 with TRBJ2-6; D not resolved. The material sequenced was CD4+ T cells sorted from blood. This sequence was found in a woman between 18 and 29 years old in good health. CDR3 sequence (DNA): TGCAGTGCTGTTGATCAGGTGCCAACGGACGTCCTGACTTTC. Encoded protein: CSAVDQVPTDVLTF.